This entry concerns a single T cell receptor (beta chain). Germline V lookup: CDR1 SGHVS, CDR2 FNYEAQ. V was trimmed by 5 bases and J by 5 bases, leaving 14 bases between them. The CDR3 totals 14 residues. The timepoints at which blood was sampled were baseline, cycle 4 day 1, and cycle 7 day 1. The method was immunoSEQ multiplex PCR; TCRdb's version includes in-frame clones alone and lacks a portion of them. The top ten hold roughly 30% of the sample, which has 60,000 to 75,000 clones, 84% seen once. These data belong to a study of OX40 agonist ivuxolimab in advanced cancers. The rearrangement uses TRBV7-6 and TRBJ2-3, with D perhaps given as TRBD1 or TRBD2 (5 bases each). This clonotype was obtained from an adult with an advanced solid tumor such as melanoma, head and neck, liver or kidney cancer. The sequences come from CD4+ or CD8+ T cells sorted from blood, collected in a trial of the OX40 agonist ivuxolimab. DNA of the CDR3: TGTGCCAGCAGCGACCCTTTGGGGGTAGATACGCAGTATTTT. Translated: CASSDPLGVDTQYF.